The subject of this entry is one T cell receptor beta chain. Its antigen is not known. This specimen comes from a study of T cell responses to AZD1222 COVID-19 vaccine. Study conclusions and caveats: Unmutated variant regions are reportedly targeted by nearly half of spike-specific TCRs. Two doses of AZD1222 preceded a rise in Spike-specific TCR breadth and depth. Clonal diversity was possibly underestimated, and white British individuals and females predominated among donors.

Clones were read by immunoSEQ multiplex PCR, and TCRdb kept only the in-frame ones, dropping some. The sample lists roughly 140,000 clones, under 95% occurring once. Material: peripheral blood, obtained on day 0 of AZD1222 vaccination. This sequence was found in an adult in good health.

DNA of the CDR3: TGCAGTGCCTGGTGGGGCGGGGAGCTGTTTTTT. Protein: CSAWWGGELFF. The chain uses TRBV20-1 and TRBJ2-2; D is undetermined. This CDR3 region has 11 residues. V dropped 6 bases and J dropped 7 bases, with 9 bases sitting between them. Germline-derived CDR1 and CDR2 are DFQATT and SNEGSKA (reference sequence).